The 27 T cell receptor beta chains presented below share a single source sample, sequenced in a study of beta chain features in type 1 diabetes (dated by TCRdb to 2017 to 2018). The library relied on the immunoSEQ multiplex PCR assay. All of the isolated RNA was reverse transcribed with the High Capacity cDNA Reverse Transcription Kit, so expressed TCRB transcripts were sequenced. The source is immuneACCESS, and TCRdb retained only in-frame sequences with V and J called. Part of the clones is not carried over; for the studies checked, unresolved V genes explain less than half of this, and the remainder is unexplained. This sample holds about 140,000 clones; roughly 7.2% were observed only once. The ten largest account for under 1.5% of the sample. Source material: central memory CD4+ T cells from blood. Source of these receptors: a woman aged 30 to 39 in good health.

This clone appeared a few times. The chain couples TRBV2 to TRBJ2-7, with a weak D call TRBD1 (5 bases). This CDR3 is built from 12 residues. Germline V CDR1 and CDR2: SNHLY, FYNNEI. V was pared by 3 bases and J by 5 bases, with 8 bases between. The CDR3 nucleotides are TGTGCCAGCAGTGACCAGGGCCACGAGCAGTACTTC. Translated, it gives CASSDQGHEQYF.

This clone was recorded a few times. This chain uses TRBV6-5 with TRBJ2-7; D possibly corresponds to TRBD2 (5 bases). Trimming removed 6 bases at V and 4 bases at J, with 19 bases between. This CDR3 region has 15 residues. Germline values: CDR1 MNHEY, CDR2 SVGAGI. The CDR3 DNA reads TGTGCCAGCAGCGTACCAAAGGGAGATAGATACGAGCAGTACTTC. It codes for CASSVPKGDRYEQYF.

This clone occurred a few times. The chain employs TRBV27 and TRBJ2-3, with 10 positions matching TRBD1. Germline V gene lookup returns CDR1 MNHEY and CDR2 SMNVEV (reference sequence). The ends lost 2 bases at V and 1 base at J; junction bases unmatched: 3. The length of the CDR3 is 16 residues. Here the CDR3 DNA reads TGTGCCAGCAGTTTAAGGGACAGGGGCCGCACAGATACGCAGTATTTT. This sequence encodes CASSLRDRGRTDTQYF.

This chain connects TRBV7-2 to TRBJ2-7; TRBD2 matches at 9 bases. The germline gives CDR1 SGHTA, CDR2 FQGNSA. This CDR3 comprises 14 residues. Unmatched junction bases numbered 3, after V lost 5 bases and J lost 1 base. The CDR3, as DNA: TGTGCCAGCAGCCACGGACTAGCGTCCTACGAGCAGTACTTC. Translated, it gives CASSHGLASYEQYF.

The V call is TRBV4-2, the J call TRBJ2-5; 10 bases map to TRBD2. The CDR3 length is 17 residues. J was trimmed by 5 bases and V by 1 base; bases with no gene match: 10. CDR1 and CDR2 (germline): LGHNA, YNFKEQ. CDR3 coding DNA: TGTGCCAGCAGCCAAGTCGGACTAGCGGTGGGGGGGGAGACCCAGTACTTC. Amino acid sequence: CASSQVGLAVGGETQYF.

This clone was picked up a small number of times. The rearrangement links TRBV7-3 to TRBJ2-7; 9 nucleotides match TRBD2. The germline V gene has CDR1 SGHTA and CDR2 FQGTGA. J gave up 2 bases and V 2 bases, and 7 bases lay outside the gene matches. This CDR3 is built from 16 residues. CDR3 nucleotides: TGTGCCAGCAGCTTAGCAATTAGCGGGGGCGCCTACGAGCAGTACTTC. Translating gives CASSLAISGGAYEQYF.

This clone was counted between two and nine times. Written as DNA, the CDR3 is TGTGCCAGTAGTCCACGACTAGCGGGAGCTTTAGGGGAGCTGTTTTTT. It translates to CASSPRLAGALGELFF. This rearrangement joins TRBV19 to TRBJ2-2; 12 bases are a match to TRBD2. Trimming cost V 5 bases and J 8 bases; bases outside gene matches: 9. The length of the CDR3 is 16 residues. Looked up from germline, CDR1 is LNHDA and CDR2 is SQIVND (reference sequence).

This clone has a handful of counts. V usage is TRBV9 and J usage is TRBJ2-4, with TRBD2 identical over 9 bases. CDR3 length equals 16 residues. Germline assignment: CDR1 SGDLS and CDR2 YYNGEE. J gave up 4 bases and V 0 bases, and 5 bases lay outside the gene matches. In DNA, the CDR3 is TGTGCCAGCAGCGTAGATACCCTAGCGGGAAAAAACATTCAGTACTTC. This gives the protein CASSVDTLAGKNIQYF.

The chain carries TRBV4-3 and TRBJ2-7, with D possibly matching TRBD1 (6 bases). Trimming removed 1 base from V and 1 base from J, with 11 bases in between. The CDR3 consists of 15 residues. Germline assignment: CDR1 LGHNA and CDR2 YSLEER. The CDR3 spells CASSQGTGWSYEQYF. CDR3 bases: TGCGCCAGCAGCCAAGGCACAGGGTGGTCCTACGAGCAGTACTTC.

This clone was observed many times. This sequence joins TRBV5-4 and TRBJ2-7; 9 nucleotides agree with TRBD2. V lost 4 bases to trimming and J lost 3 bases; unmatched junction nucleotides: 5. The germline V gene has CDR1 SGHNT and CDR2 YYREEE (reference sequence). This CDR3 region has 14 residues. CDR3 sequence reads: CASSQREDDYEQYF. In nucleotides, the CDR3 is TGTGCCAGCAGCCAGCGGGAGGACGACTACGAGCAGTACTTC.

This clone was recorded a few times. This sequence joins TRBV6-1 and TRBJ1-2; TRBD1 aligns across 7 bases. V trimming: 8 bases; J trimming: 4 bases; junction bases outside the gene matches: 7. This CDR3 has 13 amino acids. Germline V gene sequence: CDR1 MNHNS, CDR2 SASEGT. This CDR3 is CASEGQFRYGYTF. DNA for the CDR3: TGTGCCAGCGAGGGACAGTTTCGCTATGGCTACACCTTC.

This clone was detected a few times. The chain carries TRBV5-1 and TRBJ2-3; a possible D gene is TRBD1 (6 bases). V lost 4 bases, J lost 5 bases, and 8 bases lay in between. Germline V gives CDR1 SGHRS, CDR2 YFSETQ. This CDR3 has 12 amino acids. CDR3 sequence reads: CASSVTGDTQYF. The CDR3 DNA reads as TGCGCCAGCAGCGTGACAGGAGATACGCAGTATTTT.

This clone was seen only a few times. The chain uses TRBV6-6 and TRBJ2-7; TRBD2 matches at 7 bases. The CDR3 length is 14 residues. J gave up 5 bases and V 2 bases, and 6 bases lay outside the gene matches. Per germline, CDR1 MNHNY and CDR2 SVGAGI (reference sequence). The CDR3 DNA is TGTGCCAGCAGTTACCGGCAGGGAGGGGACGAGCAGTACTTC. It translates to CASSYRQGGDEQYF.

This sequence joins TRBV29-1 and TRBJ2-3; TRBD2 aligns across 7 bases. Germline CDR1 SQVTM, CDR2 ANQGSEA. After removal of 6 bases from V and 5 bases from J, the junction contained 14 bases not matched to a gene. The CDR3 covers 15 residues. The CDR3 DNA is TGCAGCGTGTACCCTGGCGCCTTAGCGGGAGATACGCAGTATTTT. Translated: CSVYPGALAGDTQYF.

This clone occurred a few times. The rearrangement links TRBV7-2 to TRBJ2-6; 8 bases match TRBD1. The germline V gene has CDR1 SGHTA and CDR2 FQGNSA. The trim removed 5 bases at V and 0 bases at J, leaving 6 bases unmatched. The CDR3 covers 17 residues. As DNA, the CDR3 is TGTGCCAGCAGCGTGGACAGGGATAGCTCTGGGGCCAACGTCCTGACTTTC. Protein: CASSVDRDSSGANVLTF.

This chain joins TRBV2 and TRBJ2-1, with D possibly being TRBD1 (5 bases). Trimming took 8 bases from V and 5 from J, leaving 10 bases between them. CDR3 size: 12 residues. Germline CDR1 is SNHLY and CDR2 is FYNNEI. CDR3 nucleotides: TGTGCCAGCGAACAGGTTCACAATGAGCAGTTCTTC. Encoded protein: CASEQVHNEQFF.

This chain joins TRBV7-9 and TRBJ2-1, with 9 bases fitting TRBD2. The trim removed 9 bases at V and 1 base at J, leaving 4 bases unmatched. The CDR3 runs to 14 residues. The germline V gene encodes CDR1 SEHNR and CDR2 FQNEAQ (reference sequence). The CDR3 DNA sequence: TGTGCCAGTCGAGCGGGAGGATCCTACAATGAGCAGTTCTTC. Translating it yields CASRAGGSYNEQFF. Using reference TRBV7-9 and TRBJ2-1 for the parts outside the CDR3, the full variable domain is DTGVSQNPRHKITKRGQNVTFRCDPISEHNRLYWYRQTLGQGPEFLTYFQNEAQLEKSRLLSDRFSAERPKGSFSTLEIQRTEQGDSAMYLCASRAGGSYNEQFFGPGTRLTVL.

This chain uses TRBV5-5 with TRBJ2-1; D uncertain. The germline V and J ends were trimmed by 2 bases and 0 bases, with 6 bases remaining between them. From germline, CDR1 is SGHKS and CDR2 YYEKEE (reference sequence). This CDR3 comprises 14 residues. DNA for the CDR3: TGTGCCAGCAGCTTTATGAGCTCCTACAATGAGCAGTTCTTC. Translated: CASSFMSSYNEQFF.

The sample holds a few counts of this clone. The chain uses TRBV6-6 and TRBJ2-5, with D possibly TRBD1 on 6 matching bases. The CDR3 totals 14 residues. Germline V gene lookup returns CDR1 MNHNY and CDR2 SVGAGI (reference sequence). Deletions cut 2 bases from V and 5 bases from J, with 12 bases between. In nucleotides, the CDR3 is TGTGCCAGCAGTTACCCACAGGGTTGGGAGACCCAGTACTTC. Its translation is CASSYPQGWETQYF.

This clone was recorded many times. The chain combines TRBV5-1 with TRBJ2-1; 8 positions match TRBD2. The germline gives CDR1 SGHRS, CDR2 YFSETQ. V shed 4 bases, J shed 7 bases, and the junction held 13 bases outside the gene matches. This CDR3 spans 16 amino acids. As DNA, the CDR3 is TGCGCCAGCAGCGAATCAAGCGGGAGCGTCTCTAATGAGCAGTTCTTC. Amino acids: CASSESSGSVSNEQFF.

At least ten counts were recorded for this clone. This chain connects TRBV7-3 to TRBJ2-2; perhaps TRBD1 as D (5 bases). Trimming cost V 2 bases and J 4 bases, with 8 bases left between them. The CDR3 has 14 amino acids. The germline V gene has CDR1 SGHTA and CDR2 FQGTGA. CDR3 sequence (DNA): TGTGCCAGCAGCTTACGTAGGGGCACCGGGGAGCTGTTTTTT. Translating gives CASSLRRGTGELFF. The variable domain in full, completed from reference TRBV7-3 and TRBJ2-2, reads GAGVSQTPSNKVTEKGKYVELRCDPISGHTALYWYRQSLGQGPEFLIYFQGTGAADDSGLPNDRFFAVRPEGSVSTLKIQRTERGDSAVYLCASSLRRGTGELFFGEGSRLTVL.

The chain links TRBV6-5 to TRBJ2-2, with 7 positions matching TRBD2. The junction had 2 bases not matched to a gene; V was cut back by 4 bases and J by 3 bases. This CDR3 spans 14 amino acids. Germline-derived CDR1 and CDR2 are MNHEY and SVGAGI. This chain's CDR3 is CASSFRGDTGELFF. CDR3 nucleotides: TGTGCCAGCAGTTTTCGGGGGGACACCGGGGAGCTGTTTTTT.

The chain links TRBV2 to TRBJ1-5; TRBD1 aligns across 7 bases. The length of the CDR3 is 15 residues. V lost 4 bases, J lost 11 bases, and 14 bases stayed unmatched. The germline V gene encodes CDR1 SNHLY and CDR2 FYNNEI. CDR3 nucleotide sequence: TGTGCCAGCAGTGGTGGGACAGTGGGCGGGCGGGCCCAGCATTTT. Translating gives CASSGGTVGGRAQHF.

This clone was detected a few times. The chain couples TRBV28 to TRBJ1-2; a possible D gene is TRBD1 (6 bases). The CDR3 is 16 residues long. V was cut by 5 bases and J by 4 bases, with 20 bases left in between. In germline, CDR1 is MDHEN, CDR2 SYDVKM. The DNA of the CDR3 is TGTGCCAGCAGTGCCGCGGTCGCGGGGGGCCGCTATGGCTACACCTTC. Its translation: CASSAAVAGGRYGYTF.

This clone was detected many times. The chain is built from TRBV28 and TRBJ2-1, with TRBD2 matching over 8 bases. CDR1 MDHEN and CDR2 SYDVKM come from the germline V gene. The V gene end was trimmed by 5 bases and the J gene end by 2 bases; junction bases not matched to a gene: 11. There are 17 residues in the CDR3. CDR3 amino acids: CASSVISGADTYNEQFF. DNA for the CDR3: TGTGCCAGCAGTGTCATTAGCGGGGCGGACACCTACAATGAGCAGTTCTTC.

This clone was counted only a few times. V is TRBV7-2 and J is TRBJ2-5, with 9 bases matching TRBD2. Germline V gives CDR1 SGHTA, CDR2 FQGNSA. The CDR3 runs to 14 residues. Germline trimming cut 5 bases from V and 5 bases from J; bases unmatched to any gene: 6. As DNA, the CDR3 is TGTGCCAGCAGCGATAGCGGGAGTCACGAGACCCAGTACTTC. This translates into CASSDSGSHETQYF.

J is TRBJ2-7 and V is TRBV28; 10 bases are a match to TRBD2. CDR3 length: 13 residues. V dropped 5 bases and J dropped 6; count of bases not matched to a gene: 4. Germline V gene data show CDR1 as MDHEN and CDR2 as SYDVKM. The CDR3: CASSPSGRVEQYF. In DNA, the CDR3 is TGTGCCAGCAGTCCTAGCGGGAGAGTCGAGCAGTACTTC.